The present TCR beta chain was sequenced within a study of shared clonotypes between healthy human individuals. Regarding the study as a whole: A reduction in generation probabilities was seen for non-shared clonotypes relative to those shared by all four donors. Tissues were not sampled, only blood, and their repertoires likely differ. Among donors, the sharing of clonotypes was expected to be influenced by sequencing depth.

V dropped 3 bases and J dropped 0 bases, with 10 bases sitting between them. CDR1 SGHDT and CDR2 YYEEEE come from the germline V gene. The CDR3 has 16 amino acids. A 200 ng quantity of DNA, roughly 29,000 T cell genomes, went into the sorted-subset replicate PCRs. TCRdb's table, derived via immunoSEQ multiplex PCR, lists solely in-frame clones and lacks some. The sample lists some 1,900,000 clones, about 94% occurring once. Cells designated naive CD8 were CD45RO-negative and were positively selected for CCR7, with terminally differentiated effector memory CD45RA+ cells excluded. Points on this clone: Its antigen is as yet unknown.

The sample taken for sequencing was naive CD8+ T cells sorted from blood. The rearrangement links TRBV5-6 to TRBJ2-6; D remains ambiguous. This sequence originates from a man aged 18 to 30 in good health. The CDR3 is CASSSGRISGANVLTF. The CDR3 DNA sequence: TGTGCCAGCAGCTCCGGACGCATCTCTGGGGCCAACGTCCTGACTTTC.